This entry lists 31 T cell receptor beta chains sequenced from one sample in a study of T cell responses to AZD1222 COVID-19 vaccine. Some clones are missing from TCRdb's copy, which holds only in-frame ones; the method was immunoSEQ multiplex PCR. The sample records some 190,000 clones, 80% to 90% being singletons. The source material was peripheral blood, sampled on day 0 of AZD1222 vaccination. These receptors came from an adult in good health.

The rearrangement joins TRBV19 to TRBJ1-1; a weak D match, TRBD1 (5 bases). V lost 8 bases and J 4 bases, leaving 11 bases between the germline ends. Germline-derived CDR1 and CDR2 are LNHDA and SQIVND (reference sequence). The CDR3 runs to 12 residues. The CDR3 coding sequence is TGTGCCAGTCAAGGGGCCGTCACTGAAGCTTTCTTT. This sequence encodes CASQGAVTEAFF.

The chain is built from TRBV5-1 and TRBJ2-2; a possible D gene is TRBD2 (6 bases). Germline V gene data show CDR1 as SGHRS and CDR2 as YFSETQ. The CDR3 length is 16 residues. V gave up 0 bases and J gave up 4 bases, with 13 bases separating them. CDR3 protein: CASSLAGGLGTGELFF. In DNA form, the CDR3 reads TGCGCCAGCAGCTTGGCCGGGGGTCTCGGCACCGGGGAGCTGTTTTTT.

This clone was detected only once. Written as DNA, the CDR3 is TGTGCCAGCAGCTTAGCGTCAGGAAATGAAAAACTGTTTTTT. Translating gives CASSLASGNEKLFF. The chain has TRBV11-2 and TRBJ1-4, with D hard to call. From germline, CDR1 is SGHAT and CDR2 FQNNGV. The CDR3 runs 14 residues. Trimming took off 1 base at V and 5 bases at J, with 8 bases between the two ends.

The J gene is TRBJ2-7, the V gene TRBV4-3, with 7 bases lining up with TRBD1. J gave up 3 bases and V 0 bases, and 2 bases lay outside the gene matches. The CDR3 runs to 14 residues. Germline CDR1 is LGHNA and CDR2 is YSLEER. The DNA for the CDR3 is TGCGCCAGCAGCCAAGATTGGGACAGCTACGAGCAGTACTTC. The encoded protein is CASSQDWDSYEQYF.

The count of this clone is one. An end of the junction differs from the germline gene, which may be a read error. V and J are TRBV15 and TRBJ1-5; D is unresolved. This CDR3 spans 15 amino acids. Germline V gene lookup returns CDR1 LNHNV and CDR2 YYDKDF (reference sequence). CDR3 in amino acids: CATRREARSWQPQHF. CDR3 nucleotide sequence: TGTGCCACCAGGAGAGAAGCTCGGAGCTGGCAGCCCCAGCATTTT.

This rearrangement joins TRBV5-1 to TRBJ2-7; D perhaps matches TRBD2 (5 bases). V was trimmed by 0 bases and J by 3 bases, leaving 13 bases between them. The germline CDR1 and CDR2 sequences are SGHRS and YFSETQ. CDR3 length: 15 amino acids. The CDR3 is CASSLEPGVYYEQYF. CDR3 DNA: TGCGCCAGCAGCTTGGAGCCCGGGGTCTACTACGAGCAGTACTTC.

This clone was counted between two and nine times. CDR3 DNA sequence: TGTGCCAGCAGCTTAGGATTAGGAGAGAACACTGAAGCTTTCTTT. Its protein product is CASSLGLGENTEAFF. V is TRBV7-9 and J is TRBJ1-1, with D hard to call. The V and J ends lost 1 base and 1 base respectively, with 10 bases between them. Looked up from germline, CDR1 is SEHNR and CDR2 is FQNEAQ (reference sequence). The CDR3 contains 15 residues.

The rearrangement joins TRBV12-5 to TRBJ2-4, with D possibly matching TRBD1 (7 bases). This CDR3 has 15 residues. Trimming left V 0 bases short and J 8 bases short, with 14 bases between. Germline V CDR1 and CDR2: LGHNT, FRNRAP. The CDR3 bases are TGTGCTAGTGGTTTGGTCCCGGGCAGGGGGGACATTCAGTACTTC. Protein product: CASGLVPGRGDIQYF.

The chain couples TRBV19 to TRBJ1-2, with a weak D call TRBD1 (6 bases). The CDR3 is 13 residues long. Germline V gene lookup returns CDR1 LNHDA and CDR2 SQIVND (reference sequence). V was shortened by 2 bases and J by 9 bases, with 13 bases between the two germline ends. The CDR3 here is CASSIRPDSSYTF. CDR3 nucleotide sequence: TGTGCCAGTAGTATAAGGCCGGACAGTAGCTACACCTTC.

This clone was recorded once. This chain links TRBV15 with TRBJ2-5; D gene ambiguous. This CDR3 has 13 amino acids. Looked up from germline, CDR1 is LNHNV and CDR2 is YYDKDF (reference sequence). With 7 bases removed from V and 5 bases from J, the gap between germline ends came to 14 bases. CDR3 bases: TGTGCCACCATAGAAAAGAACGGGGAGACCCAGTACTTC. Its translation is CATIEKNGETQYF. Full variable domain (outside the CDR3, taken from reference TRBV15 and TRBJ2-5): DAMVIQNPRYQVTQFGKPVTLSCSQTLNHNVMYWYQQKSSQAPKLLFHYYDKDFNNEADTPDNFQSRRPNTSFCFLDIRSPGLGDTAMYLCATIEKNGETQYFGPGTRLLVL.

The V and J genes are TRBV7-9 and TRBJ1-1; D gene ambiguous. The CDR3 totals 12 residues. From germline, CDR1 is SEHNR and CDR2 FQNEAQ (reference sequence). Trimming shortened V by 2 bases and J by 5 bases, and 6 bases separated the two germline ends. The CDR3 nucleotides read TGTGCCAGCAGCTTAAGGAGTACTGAAGCTTTCTTT. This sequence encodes CASSLRSTEAFF. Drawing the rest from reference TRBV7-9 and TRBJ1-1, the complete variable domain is DTGVSQNPRHKITKRGQNVTFRCDPISEHNRLYWYRQTLGQGPEFLTYFQNEAQLEKSRLLSDRFSAERPKGSFSTLEIQRTEQGDSAMYLCASSLRSTEAFFGQGTRLTVV.

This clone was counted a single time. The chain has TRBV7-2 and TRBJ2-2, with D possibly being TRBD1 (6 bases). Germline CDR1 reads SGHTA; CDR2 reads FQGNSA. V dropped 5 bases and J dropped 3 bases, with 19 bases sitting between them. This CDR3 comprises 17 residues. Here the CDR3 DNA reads TGTGCCAGCAGCCGCACCCCCGGGACATATGACACCGGGGAGCTGTTTTTT. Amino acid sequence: CASSRTPGTYDTGELFF.

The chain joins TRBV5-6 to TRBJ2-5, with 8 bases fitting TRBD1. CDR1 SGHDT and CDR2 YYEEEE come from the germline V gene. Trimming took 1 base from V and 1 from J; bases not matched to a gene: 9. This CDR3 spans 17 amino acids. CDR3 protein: CASSLSRTGITQETQYF. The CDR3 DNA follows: TGTGCCAGCAGCTTGAGTAGGACAGGGATTACCCAAGAGACCCAGTACTTC.

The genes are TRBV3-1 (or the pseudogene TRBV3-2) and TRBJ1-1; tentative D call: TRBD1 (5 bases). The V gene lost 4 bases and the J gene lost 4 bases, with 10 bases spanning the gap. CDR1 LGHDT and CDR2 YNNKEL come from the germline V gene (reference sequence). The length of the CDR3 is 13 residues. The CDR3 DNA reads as TGTGCCAGCAGCCTCCCCGGGACCACTGAAGCTTTCTTT. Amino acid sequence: CASSLPGTTEAFF.

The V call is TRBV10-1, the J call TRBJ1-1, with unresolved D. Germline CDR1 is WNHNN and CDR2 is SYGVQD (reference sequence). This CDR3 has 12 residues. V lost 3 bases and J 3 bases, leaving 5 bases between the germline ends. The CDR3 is CASSDEYTEAFF. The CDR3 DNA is TGCGCCAGCAGTGATGAGTACACTGAAGCTTTCTTT.

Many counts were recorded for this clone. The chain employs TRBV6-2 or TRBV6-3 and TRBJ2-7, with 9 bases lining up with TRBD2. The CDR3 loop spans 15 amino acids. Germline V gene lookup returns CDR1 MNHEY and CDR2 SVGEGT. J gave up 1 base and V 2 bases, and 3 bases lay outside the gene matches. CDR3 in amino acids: CASSYGLAGSYEQYV. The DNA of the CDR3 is TGTGCCAGCAGTTACGGGCTAGCGGGGTCCTACGAGCAGTACGTC.

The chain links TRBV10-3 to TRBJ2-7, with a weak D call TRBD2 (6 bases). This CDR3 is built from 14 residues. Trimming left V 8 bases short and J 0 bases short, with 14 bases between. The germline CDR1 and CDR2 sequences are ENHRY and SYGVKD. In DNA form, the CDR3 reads TGTGCCATCGGAGCTGGGGGGAGCTCCTACGAGCAGTACTTC. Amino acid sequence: CAIGAGGSSYEQYF.

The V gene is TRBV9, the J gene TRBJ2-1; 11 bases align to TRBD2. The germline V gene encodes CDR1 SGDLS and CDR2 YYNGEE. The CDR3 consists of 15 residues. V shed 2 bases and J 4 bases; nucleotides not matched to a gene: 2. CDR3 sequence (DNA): TGTGCCAGCAGCGTGGGGACTAGCGGATACAATGAGCAGTTCTTC. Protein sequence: CASSVGTSGYNEQFF.

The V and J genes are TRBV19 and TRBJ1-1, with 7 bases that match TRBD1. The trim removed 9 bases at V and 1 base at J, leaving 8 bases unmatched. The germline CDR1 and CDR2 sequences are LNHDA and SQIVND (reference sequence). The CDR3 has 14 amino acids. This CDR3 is CASGKTGANTEAFF. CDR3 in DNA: TGTGCCAGCGGAAAAACAGGGGCGAACACTGAAGCTTTCTTT.

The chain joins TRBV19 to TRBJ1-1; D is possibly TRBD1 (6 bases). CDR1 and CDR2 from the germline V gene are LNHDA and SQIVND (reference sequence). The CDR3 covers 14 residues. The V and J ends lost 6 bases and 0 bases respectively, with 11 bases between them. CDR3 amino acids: CASRGQIMNTEAFF. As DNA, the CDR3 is TGTGCCAGTAGAGGACAGATCATGAACACTGAAGCTTTCTTT.

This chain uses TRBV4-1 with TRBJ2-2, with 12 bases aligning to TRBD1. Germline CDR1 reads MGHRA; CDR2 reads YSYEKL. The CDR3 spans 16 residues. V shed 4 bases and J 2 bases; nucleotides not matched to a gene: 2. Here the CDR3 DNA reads TGCGCCAGCAGCCTGGGACAGGGGGCAAACACCGGGGAGCTGTTTTTT. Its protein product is CASSLGQGANTGELFF.

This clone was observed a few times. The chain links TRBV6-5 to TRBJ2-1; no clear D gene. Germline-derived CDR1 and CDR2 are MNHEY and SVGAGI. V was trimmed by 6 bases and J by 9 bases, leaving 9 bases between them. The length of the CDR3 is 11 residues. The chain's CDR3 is CASRSVGEQFF. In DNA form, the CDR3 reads TGTGCCAGCAGATCAGTTGGTGAGCAGTTCTTC.

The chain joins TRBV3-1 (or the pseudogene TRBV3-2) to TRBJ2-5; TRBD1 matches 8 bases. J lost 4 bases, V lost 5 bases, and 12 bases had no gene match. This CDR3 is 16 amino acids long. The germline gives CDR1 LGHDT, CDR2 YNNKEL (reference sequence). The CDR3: CASSWWQGAVLETQYF. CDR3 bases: TGTGCCAGCAGCTGGTGGCAGGGGGCGGTTTTAGAGACCCAGTACTTC.

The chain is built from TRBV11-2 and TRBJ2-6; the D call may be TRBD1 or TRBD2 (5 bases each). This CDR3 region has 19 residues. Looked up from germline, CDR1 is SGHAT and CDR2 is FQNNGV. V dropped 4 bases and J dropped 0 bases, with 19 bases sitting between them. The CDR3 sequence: CASSSTRGSSASGANVLTF. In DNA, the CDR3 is TGTGCCAGCAGCTCCACGAGGGGCTCCTCTGCCTCTGGGGCCAACGTCCTGACTTTC. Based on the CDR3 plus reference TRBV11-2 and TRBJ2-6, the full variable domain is EAGVAQSPRYKIIEKRQSVAFWCNPISGHATLYWYQQILGQGPKLLIQFQNNGVVDDSQLPKDRFSAERLKGVDSTLKIQPAKLEDSAVYLCASSSTRGSSASGANVLTFGAGSRLTVL.

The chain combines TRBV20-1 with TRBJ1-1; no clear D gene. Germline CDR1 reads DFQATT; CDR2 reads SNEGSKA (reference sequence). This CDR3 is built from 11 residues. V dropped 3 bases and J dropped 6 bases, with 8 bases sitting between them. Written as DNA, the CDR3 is TGCAGTGCTAGCGGTCGGGCTGAAGCTTTCTTT. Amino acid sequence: CSASGRAEAFF.

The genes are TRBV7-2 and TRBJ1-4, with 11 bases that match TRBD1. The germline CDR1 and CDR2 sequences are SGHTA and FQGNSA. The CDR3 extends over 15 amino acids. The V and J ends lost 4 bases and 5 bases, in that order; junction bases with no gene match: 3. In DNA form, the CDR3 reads TGTGCCAGCAGCTACGGGGACAGGGGGAATGAAAAACTGTTTTTT. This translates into CASSYGDRGNEKLFF.

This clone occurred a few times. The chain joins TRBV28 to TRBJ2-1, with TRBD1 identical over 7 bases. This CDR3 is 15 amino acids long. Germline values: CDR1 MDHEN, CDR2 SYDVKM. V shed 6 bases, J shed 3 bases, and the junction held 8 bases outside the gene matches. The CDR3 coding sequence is TGTGCCAGCAGCCCGGGACAGATTAACTACAATGAGCAGTTCTTC. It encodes CASSPGQINYNEQFF.

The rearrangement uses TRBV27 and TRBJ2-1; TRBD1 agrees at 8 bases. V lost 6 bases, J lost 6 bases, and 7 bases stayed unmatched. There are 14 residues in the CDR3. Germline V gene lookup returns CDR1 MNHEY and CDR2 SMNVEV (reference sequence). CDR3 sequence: CASSPTGVRNEQFF. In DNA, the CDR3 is TGTGCCAGCAGCCCGACAGGGGTTCGCAATGAGCAGTTCTTC.

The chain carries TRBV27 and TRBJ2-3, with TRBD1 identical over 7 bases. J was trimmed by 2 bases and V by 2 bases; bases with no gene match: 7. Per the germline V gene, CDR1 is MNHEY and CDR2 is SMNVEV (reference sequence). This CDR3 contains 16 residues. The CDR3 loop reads CASSLLRTGATDTQYF. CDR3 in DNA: TGTGCCAGCAGTTTACTTCGGACAGGTGCCACAGATACGCAGTATTTT.

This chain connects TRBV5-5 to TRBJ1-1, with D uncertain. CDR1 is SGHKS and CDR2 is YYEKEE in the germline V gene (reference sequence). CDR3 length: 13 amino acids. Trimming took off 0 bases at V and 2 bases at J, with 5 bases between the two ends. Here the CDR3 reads CASSLEGNTEAFF. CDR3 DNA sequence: TGTGCCAGCAGCTTGGAGGGAAACACTGAAGCTTTCTTT.

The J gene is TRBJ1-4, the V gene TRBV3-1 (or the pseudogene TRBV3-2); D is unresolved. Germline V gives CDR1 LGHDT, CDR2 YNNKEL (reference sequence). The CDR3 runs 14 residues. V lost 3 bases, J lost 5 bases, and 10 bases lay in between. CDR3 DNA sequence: TGTGCCAGCAGCCATCGGGTTGGCAATGAAAAACTGTTTTTT. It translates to CASSHRVGNEKLFF.